These 5 T cell receptor beta chains originate from one sample sequenced in a study of blood T cell repertoires in COVID-19. The repertoire was sequenced with immunoSEQ multiplex PCR; TCRdb's copy has only in-frame clones and lacks some. The sample carries some 500,000 clones, about 89% recorded once. The sequenced material came from peripheral blood. The receptors here all came from a woman aged 45 to 65 with COVID-19, enrolled during active disease.

The J gene is TRBJ1-6, the V gene TRBV18; TRBD1 agrees at 7 bases. There are 14 residues in the CDR3. The germline gives CDR1 KGHSH, CDR2 LQKENI. V shed 4 bases, J shed 10 bases, and the junction held 7 bases outside the gene matches. CDR3 sequence reads: CASSLDRVGSPLHF. DNA for the CDR3: TGTGCCAGCTCACTAGACAGGGTCGGATCACCCCTCCACTTT.

The CDR3 sequence is CASTKGQGWGQPQHF. Written as DNA, the CDR3 is TGTGCCAGTACCAAGGGACAAGGGTGGGGTCAGCCCCAGCATTTT. This sequence joins TRBV19 and TRBJ1-5, with D possibly TRBD1 on 6 matching bases. The CDR3 spans 15 residues. V gave up 7 bases and J gave up 6 bases, with 19 bases separating them. The germline CDR1 and CDR2 sequences are LNHDA and SQIVND (reference sequence).

The chain recombines TRBV19 with TRBJ1-2; unclear D gene. Germline V gene sequence: CDR1 LNHDA, CDR2 SQIVND (reference sequence). The ends were cut back, 6 bases at V and 3 bases at J, with 20 bases in the middle. CDR3 length equals 16 residues. In nucleotides, the CDR3 is TGTGCCAGTAGCAATCGGAATGGGCAGGCTGACTATGGCTACACCTTC. This codes for CASSNRNGQADYGYTF.

This rearrangement joins TRBV12-3 or TRBV12-4 to TRBJ2-7; D may be TRBD1 (6 bases). The CDR3 is made up of 12 amino acids. V was shortened by 5 bases and J by 5 bases, with 10 bases between the two germline ends. This CDR3 reads CASSRYRDEQYF. The CDR3 coding sequence is TGTGCCAGCAGTCGATACAGGGACGAGCAGTACTTC.

The chain uses TRBV27 and TRBJ2-1; D is possibly TRBD1 (6 bases). The V end was cut by 5 bases, the J end by 9 bases, with 14 bases between. The CDR3 contains 13 residues. Germline values: CDR1 MNHEY, CDR2 SMNVEV (reference sequence). CDR3 sequence (DNA): TGTGCCAGCAGTCTGGGATCCAGGGGTGAGCAGTTCTTC. Translation gives CASSLGSRGEQFF.